Presented here are 3 T cell receptor beta chains from one specimen sequenced in a study of yellow fever vaccine responses in identical twins. TCRdb reprocessed the RT-PCR reads via MiXCR and lists one record per CDR3 protein. The data show 5,000 or so distinct CDR3 sequences, around 92% seen once. The sample consisted of T cells from blood (PBMCs), unsorted or a sorted subset (not recorded which), taken before or after yellow fever vaccination (not recorded which). These receptors were collected from a woman younger than 35 who received the yellow fever vaccine.

The chain joins TRBV5-1 to TRBJ2-3, with D perhaps TRBD1 (5 bases). This CDR3 spans 15 amino acids. V lost 0 bases and J 5 bases, leaving 13 bases between the germline ends. CDR1 SGHRS and CDR2 YFSETQ come from the germline V gene. Here the CDR3 DNA reads TGCGCCAGCAGCTTGGCCAGGGCGGCCCAAGATACGCAGTATTTT. Protein: CASSLARAAQDTQYF. The full variable domain, completed using reference TRBV5-1 and TRBJ2-3, is KAGVTQTPRYLIKTRGQQVTLSCSPISGHRSVSWYQQTPGQGLQFLFEYFSETQRNKGNFPGRFSGRQFSNSRSEMNVSTLELGDSALYLCASSLARAAQDTQYFGPGTRLTVL.

CDR3 in amino acids: CASSAGGRIIQETQYF. In DNA, the CDR3 is TGTGCCAGCAGTGCCGGCGGGAGGATCATACAAGAGACCCAGTACTTC. The gene calls are TRBV2 and TRBJ2-5, with 8 positions matching TRBD2. The trim removed 4 bases at V and 2 bases at J, leaving 9 bases unmatched. The germline gives CDR1 SNHLY, CDR2 FYNNEI. The CDR3 has 16 residues. Combining the CDR3 with reference TRBV2 and TRBJ2-5 gives the whole variable domain EPEVTQTPSHQVTQMGQEVILRCVPISNHLYFYWYRQILGQKVEFLVSFYNNEISEKSEIFDDQFSVERPDGSNFTLKIRSTKLEDSAMYFCASSAGGRIIQETQYFGPGTRLLVL.

J is TRBJ1-2 and V is TRBV15; D ambiguous. CDR1 is LNHNV and CDR2 is YYDKDF in the germline V gene (reference sequence). The CDR3 covers 11 residues. Trimming stripped 8 bases from V and 8 bases from J, with 12 bases between. The CDR3 region is CATRSPGGYTF. The CDR3 nucleotides are TGTGCCACCCGTAGTCCGGGCGGCTACACCTTC. Complete variable domain (other parts from reference TRBV15 and TRBJ1-2): DAMVIQNPRYQVTQFGKPVTLSCSQTLNHNVMYWYQQKSSQAPKLLFHYYDKDFNNEADTPDNFQSRRPNTSFCFLDIRSPGLGDTAMYLCATRSPGGYTFGSGTRLTVV.